Below, one T cell receptor (beta chain) is given with its context. Its antigen is currently unknown. The CDR3 has 16 residues. Germline V gene lookup returns CDR1 SGHTA and CDR2 FQGNSA. V shed 1 base and J shed 0 bases, with 9 bases lying between them. The sample originates from a study of long-term antiretroviral therapy in people with HIV. No donor had fewer than one pre-ART PBMC sample or fewer than two post-ART PBMC samples. Treated in the United States were all of the participants with HIV. The libraries were made with immunoSEQ v3.0 at survey level. TCRdb's table, derived via immunoSEQ multiplex PCR, lists solely in-frame clones and lacks some. The sample contains tens of thousands of clones, 80% of which appear only once. Findings and caveats of the study: Relative to control repertoires, HIV repertoires exhibited narrower CDR3 length ranges.

The chain is built from TRBV7-2 and TRBJ2-2; no clear D. This sequence was found in a man in his forties with HIV. This material consisted of unsorted PBMCs, taken 0.3 years after starting antiretroviral therapy. CDR3 residues: CASSLGRIANTGELFF. CDR3 sequence (DNA): TGTGCCAGCAGCTTAGGACGGATAGCGAACACCGGGGAGCTGTTTTTT.